The sequence of this T cell receptor (beta chain) was determined in a study of long-term antiretroviral therapy in people with HIV. Study findings and constraints: HIV repertoires spanned tighter CDR3 length ranges than controls did.

The sample holds a few counts of this clone. Its target is unknown. It was in the United States that all participants with HIV were treated. Every specimen provided about 0.9-11 million cryopreserved PBMC before DNA extraction took place. Researchers ran immunoSEQ v3.0 at survey level. The method was immunoSEQ multiplex PCR; TCRdb's version includes in-frame clones alone and lacks a portion of them. The table lists over 25,000 clones, roughly 93% of them singletons, with over 9% in the top ten. The CDR3 is made up of 18 amino acids. Germline-derived CDR1 and CDR2 are LGHNA and YNFKEQ. The ends lost 2 bases at V and 5 bases at J; junction bases unmatched: 12.

The source material was unsorted PBMCs, sampled 6.2 years after starting antiretroviral therapy. The J gene is TRBJ2-2, the V gene TRBV4-2, with 9 bases that match TRBD2. This sequence was found in a man aged 40-49 years with HIV. DNA for the CDR3: TGTGCCAGCAGCCAAAGATCGATGGCTAGCGGGAATACCGGGGAGCTGTTTTTT. Translated: CASSQRSMASGNTGELFF.